Listed below are T cell receptor beta chains from one sample, sequenced in a study of T cell responses to AZD1222 COVID-19 vaccine. Using immunoSEQ multiplex PCR, the repertoire was profiled, and TCRdb retains in-frame clones only, with some absent. Here the sample spans 150,000 or so clones, about 91% being singletons. Specimen: peripheral blood, collected 28 days after the second AZD1222 dose. The receptors stem from an adult who received the AZD1222 COVID-19 vaccine. The CDR3 runs from the conserved cysteine through the conserved F or W. D genes are given only for firm matches. Size tells how often a clone was seen (once, few, many) or the class of an expanded clone, and some rows leave it out.

>once|TRBV4-1|NA|15|TRBJ2-7
CASSQDYGPFYEQYF
TGCGCCAGCAGCCAAGATTACGGGCCATTCTACGAGCAGTACTTC
>NA|TRBV11-2|TRBD1|13|TRBJ1-1
CASSLRQGVEAFF
TGTGCCAGCAGCTTGAGACAGGGGGTAGAAGCTTTCTTT
>NA|TRBV19|NA|14|TRBJ1-6
CASSLGVENSPLHF
TGTGCCAGTTCACTTGGGGTCGAGAATTCACCCCTCCACTTT
>NA|TRBV6-4|NA|15|TRBJ2-7
CASSGKGHRSYEQYF
TGTGCCAGCAGTGGAAAGGGACACCGCTCCTACGAGCAGTACTTC
>NA|TRBV3-1/TRBV3-2|NA|14|TRBJ2-7
CASSSGSGSSEQYF
TGTGCCAGCAGCTCTGGGTCGGGGTCGTCCGAGCAGTACTTC
>NA|TRBV4-2|NA|16|TRBJ1-2
CASSQEPRGMGYGYTF
TGTGCCAGCAGCCAAGAGCCCAGGGGTATGGGCTATGGCTACACCTTC
>NA|TRBV5-1|TRBD2|15|TRBJ2-1
CASSFGGSEYNEQFF
TGCGCCAGCTCCTTCGGGGGGAGTGAGTACAATGAGCAGTTCTTC
>NA|TRBV6-6|NA|16|TRBJ1-6
CASSGLGGALGSPLHF
TGTGCCAGCAGTGGTCTAGGGGGGGCGCTGGGTTCACCCCTCCACTTT
>NA|TRBV19|TRBD1|19|TRBJ2-2
CASSRRRQGEGISTGELFF
TGTGCCAGTAGTCGCCGCCGACAGGGAGAGGGGATAAGCACCGGGGAGCTGTTTTTT
>NA|TRBV5-1|NA|17|TRBJ2-1
CASSLSRARSSYNEQFF
TGCGCCAGCAGCCTCTCTCGAGCGAGAAGCTCCTACAATGAGCAGTTCTTC
>few|TRBV21-1|NA|13|TRBJ1-2
CASSKARGVGYTF
TGTGCCAGCAGCAAAGCGCGGGGCGTGGGCTACACCTTC
>NA|TRBV19|NA|11|TRBJ2-7
CVERPGEEQYF
TGTGTCGAGCGCCCCGGGGAAGAGCAGTACTTC
>NA|TRBV6-5|NA|14|TRBJ1-2
CASSYSTGFDGYTF
TGTGCCAGCAGTTACTCCACAGGATTCGATGGCTACACCTTC
>NA|TRBV30|NA|13|TRBJ2-7
CAWSVGQYYEQYF
TGTGCCTGGAGTGTCGGCCAGTACTACGAGCAGTACTTC
>NA|TRBV11-1|NA|12|TRBJ2-7
CASSLVPHEQYF
TGTGCCAGCAGCTTAGTTCCCCACGAGCAGTACTTC
>NA|TRBV7-2|NA|12|TRBJ1-1
CASNPDASEAFF
TGTGCCAGCAACCCAGACGCTAGTGAAGCTTTCTTT
>NA|TRBV7-9|NA|17|TRBJ1-4
CASSLVGLGATNEKLFF
TGTGCCAGCAGCTTAGTCGGTCTCGGAGCAACTAATGAAAAACTGTTTTTT
>NA|TRBV7-2|TRBD2|19|TRBJ2-3
CASSFGTSGKWKRTDTQYF
TGTGCCAGCAGCTTCGGGACTAGCGGGAAGTGGAAGCGCACAGATACGCAGTATTTT
>once|TRBV19|TRBD1|15|TRBJ2-7
CASSPDRGLSYEQYF
TGTGCCAGTAGTCCGGACAGGGGACTCTCCTACGAGCAGTACTTC
>NA|TRBV11-3|NA|13|TRBJ1-1
CASSLEVYTEAFF
TGTGCCAGCAGCTTAGAGGTCTACACTGAAGCTTTCTTT
>NA|TRBV15|NA|14|TRBJ1-2
CATSSRGLSYGYTF
TGTGCCACCAGCAGTCGTGGACTTTCCTATGGCTACACCTTC
>NA|TRBV5-4|NA|15|TRBJ2-7
CASSSGQRAVYEQYF
TGTGCCAGCAGCTCGGGCCAGAGGGCTGTCTACGAGCAGTACTTC
>NA|TRBV28|TRBD1|15|TRBJ1-6
CASSIHRGVNSPLHF
TGTGCCAGCAGTATCCACAGGGGCGTGAATTCACCCCTCCACTTT
>NA|TRBV5-6|NA|18|TRBJ1-2
CASSPGLIWGFEAYGYTF
TGTGCCAGCAGCCCGGGCTTAATTTGGGGTTTTGAGGCCTATGGCTACACCTTC
>NA|TRBV11-2|NA|13|TRBJ1-4
CASSLDLNEKLFF
TGTGCCAGCAGCTTAGATCTAAACGAAAAACTGTTTTTT
>NA|TRBV2|TRBD1|15|TRBJ1-6
CASSTLGQGGSPLHF
TGTGCCAGCAGTACCCTGGGACAGGGAGGTTCACCCCTCCACTTT
>NA|TRBV19|TRBD2|16|TRBJ2-6
CATTLGRDSGANVLTF
TGTGCCACTACTCTAGGGAGGGACTCTGGGGCCAACGTCCTGACTTTC
>few|TRBV5-6|TRBD1|16|TRBJ2-7
CASSHPDRGGSYEQYF
TGTGCCAGCAGCCATCCGGACAGGGGGGGCTCCTACGAGCAGTACTTC
>NA|TRBV3-1/TRBV3-2|NA|14|TRBJ2-1
CASSPSLGGYEQFF
TGTGCCAGCAGCCCCTCTCTGGGAGGCTATGAGCAGTTCTTC
>NA|TRBV7-2|NA|16|TRBJ2-5
CASSSAVGRGQETQYF
TGTGCCAGCAGCTCGGCGGTTGGCAGGGGCCAAGAGACCCAGTACTTC
>NA|TRBV28|NA|13|TRBJ1-1
CASSIDRNTEAFF
TGTGCCAGCAGTATCGACAGGAACACTGAAGCTTTCTTT
>NA|TRBV9|NA|13|TRBJ1-1
CASSPGPNTEAFF
TGTGCCAGCAGCCCGGGACCGAACACTGAAGCTTTCTTT
>NA|TRBV18|NA|13|TRBJ2-7
CASSAGNHGEQYF
TGTGCCAGCTCGGCGGGGAATCATGGCGAGCAGTACTTC
>NA|TRBV27|NA|13|TRBJ2-1
CASSHPGGDEQFF
TGTGCCAGCAGTCACCCAGGGGGGGATGAGCAGTTCTTC
>NA|TRBV5-5|NA|15|TRBJ1-1
CASSLSHVTNTEAFF
TGTGCCAGCAGCTTGTCACACGTAACGAACACTGAAGCTTTCTTT
>NA|TRBV5-5|NA|16|TRBJ2-1
CASIQTRESSYNEQFF
TGTGCCAGCATCCAAACCAGGGAAAGCTCCTACAATGAGCAGTTCTTC
>NA|TRBV5-4|NA|14|TRBJ1-3
CASSLTGAGNTIYF
TGTGCCAGCAGCTTGACAGGTGCAGGAAACACCATATATTTT
>NA|TRBV6-4|TRBD1|15|TRBJ1-2
CASDLPQGVDYGYTF
TGTGCCAGCGACCTTCCTCAGGGGGTCGACTATGGCTACACCTTC
>NA|TRBV6-5|NA|14|TRBJ1-3
CASRSLYSGNTIYF
TGTGCCAGCAGGTCTTTGTACTCTGGAAACACCATATATTTT
>once|TRBV3-1/TRBV3-2|NA|15|TRBJ2-7
CASSQRVHRPYEQYF
TGTGCCAGCAGCCAGAGGGTCCATCGCCCCTACGAGCAGTACTTC